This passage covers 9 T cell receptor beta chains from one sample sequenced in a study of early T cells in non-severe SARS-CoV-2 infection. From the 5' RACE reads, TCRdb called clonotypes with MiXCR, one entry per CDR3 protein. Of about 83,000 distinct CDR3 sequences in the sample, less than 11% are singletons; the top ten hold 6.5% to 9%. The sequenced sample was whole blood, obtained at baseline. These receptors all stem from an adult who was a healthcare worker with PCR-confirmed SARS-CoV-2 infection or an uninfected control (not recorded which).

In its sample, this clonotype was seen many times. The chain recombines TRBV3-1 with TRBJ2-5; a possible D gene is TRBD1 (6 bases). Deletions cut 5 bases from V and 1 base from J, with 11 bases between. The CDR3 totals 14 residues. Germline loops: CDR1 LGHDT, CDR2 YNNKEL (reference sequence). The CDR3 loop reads CASSKRTVQETQYF. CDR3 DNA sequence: TGTGCCAGCAGCAAGAGGACAGTCCAAGAGACCCAGTACTTC.

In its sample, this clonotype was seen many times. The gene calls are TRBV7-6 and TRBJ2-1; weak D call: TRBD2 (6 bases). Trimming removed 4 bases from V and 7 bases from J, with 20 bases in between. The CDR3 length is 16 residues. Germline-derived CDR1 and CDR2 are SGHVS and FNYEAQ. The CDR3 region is CASSSLGSRLWNEQFF. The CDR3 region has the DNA TGTGCCAGCAGCTCCCTCGGGAGTCGCCTTTGGAATGAGCAGTTCTTC.

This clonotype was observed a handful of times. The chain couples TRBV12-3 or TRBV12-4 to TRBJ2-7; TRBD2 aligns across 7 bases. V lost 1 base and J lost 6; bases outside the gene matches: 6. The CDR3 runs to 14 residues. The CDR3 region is CASSLGTRGSEQYF. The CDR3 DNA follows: TGTGCCAGCAGTTTAGGGACTAGGGGCAGCGAGCAGTACTTC.

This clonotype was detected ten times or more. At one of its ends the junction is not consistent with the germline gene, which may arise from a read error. The CDR3 region is CASRHGGQGKQYF. The CDR3 nucleotides read TGTGCCAGCCGCCACGGGGGACAGGGTAAGCAGTACTTC. The V gene is TRBV3-1, the J gene TRBJ2-7; 9 nucleotides match TRBD1. Germline V CDR1 and CDR2: LGHDT, YNNKEL (reference sequence). The CDR3 contains 13 residues.

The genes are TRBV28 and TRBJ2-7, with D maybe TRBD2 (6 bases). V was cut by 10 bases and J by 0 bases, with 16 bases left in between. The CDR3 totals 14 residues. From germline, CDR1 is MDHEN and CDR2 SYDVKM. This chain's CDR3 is CAIGPPTSSYEQYF. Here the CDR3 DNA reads TGTGCCATAGGCCCGCCGACTAGCTCCTACGAGCAGTACTTC.

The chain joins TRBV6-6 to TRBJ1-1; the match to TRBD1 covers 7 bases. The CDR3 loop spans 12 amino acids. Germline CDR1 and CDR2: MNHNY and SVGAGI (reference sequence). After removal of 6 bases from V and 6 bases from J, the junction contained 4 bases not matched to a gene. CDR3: CASSLDRAEAFF. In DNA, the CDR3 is TGTGCCAGCAGCCTAGACAGGGCTGAAGCTTTCTTT.

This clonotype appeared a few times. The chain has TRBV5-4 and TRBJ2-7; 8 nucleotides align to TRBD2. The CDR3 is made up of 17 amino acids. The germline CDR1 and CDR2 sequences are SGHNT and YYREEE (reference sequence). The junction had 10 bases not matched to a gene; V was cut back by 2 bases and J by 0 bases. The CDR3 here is CASSFRRAGEGSYEQYF. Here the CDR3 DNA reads TGTGCCAGCAGCTTCCGACGAGCGGGAGAGGGCTCCTACGAGCAGTACTTC.

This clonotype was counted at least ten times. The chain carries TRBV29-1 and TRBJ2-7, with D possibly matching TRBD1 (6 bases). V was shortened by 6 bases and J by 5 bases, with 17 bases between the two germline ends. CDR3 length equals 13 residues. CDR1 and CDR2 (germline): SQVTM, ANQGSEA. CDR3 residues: CSVTVQGVHEQYF. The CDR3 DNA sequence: TGCAGCGTGACAGTACAGGGCGTCCACGAGCAGTACTTC.

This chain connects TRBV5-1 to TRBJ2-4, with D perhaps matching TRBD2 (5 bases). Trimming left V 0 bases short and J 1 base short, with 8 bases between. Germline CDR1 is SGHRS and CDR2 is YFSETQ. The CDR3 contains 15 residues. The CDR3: CASSLVPGAKNIQYF. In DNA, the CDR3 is TGCGCCAGCAGCTTGGTTCCGGGGGCCAAAAACATTCAGTACTTC.